A single T cell receptor beta chain is shown here with its context. Its antigen is unidentified. This record belongs to a study of cytomegalovirus exposure and HLA in healthy donors. General observations from the study: CMV antigen specificity was confirmed in vitro for a few CMV-associated chains. TCR beta sequences numbering around 15,000 were associated with HLA alleles at 0.05 false discovery rate in a later analysis. Information on immune exposure was restricted to one variable (CMV serostatus).

The PCR had 60 Vbeta and 13 Jbeta primers. Repertoires were generated with immunoSEQ multiplex PCR, while TCRdb's copy carries only in-frame clones and drops some. The sample lists some 130,000 clones; about 74% were seen once. This CDR3 comprises 17 residues. CDR1 is SGHAT, CDR2 FQNNGV, per germline. Unmatched junction bases numbered 10, after V lost 1 base and J lost 3 bases. The sequence derives from a male donor in good health and CMV-seronegative. Sequenced material: PBMCs. V and J are TRBV11-2 and TRBJ2-7; 9 bases map to TRBD2. The CDR3 DNA follows: TGTGCCAGCAGCTTAGGTGCGGGAGGGCAGTTCTTCTACGAGCAGTACTTC. Protein: CASSLGAGGQFFYEQYF.